This T cell receptor (beta chain) was identified in a study of glioma-infiltrating T cells (dated by TCRdb to the mid-2010s). Regarding the complete study: The low-grade gliomas were WHO grade II oligodendrogliomas or astrocytomas, while the glioblastomas were WHO grade IV tumors sampled at initial diagnosis rather than at recurrent diagnosis. Dexamethasone was administered to glioma patients for six or fewer days before surgery. The sequencing target for blood libraries was roughly 4- to 11-fold coverage of about 960,000 peripheral T cells. TCR alpha- and beta-chain repertoires were sequenced from glioma tissue, non-neoplastic brain tissue and matched peripheral blood mononuclear cells. To gauge divergence between tissue and blood T-cell populations, every tissue-infiltrating repertoire was compared against the peripheral blood repertoire from the same patient. Three low-grade glioma patients, fewer than 10 primary glioblastoma patients, and three non-glioma patients who contributed non-neoplastic brain tissue made up the paired cohort. What the research found in general, with its limitations: Very few CDR3 sequences were shared between tissue and blood, attributed to high CDR3 diversity and limited sampling. In non-neoplastic patients, VJ-independent divergence between tissue and blood fell below expectation, whereas in all gliomas, and especially in low-grade gliomas, the divergence rose above expectation. Small numbers underpinned the group comparisons: several glioblastoma patients, three low-grade glioma patients and three non-neoplastic patients. Patients with low tissue-blood divergence were marked by a signature set of shared blood CDR3 motifs, and this signature set was depleted in highly divergent patients.

The iRepertoire nested amplicon-rescue multiplex PCR (arm-PCR) platform was used to amplify TCR alpha and beta CDR3 regions from RNA. The input for one-step reverse transcription and amplification was about 95-450 ng of either tissue mRNA or PBMC total RNA. Following bead purification, Illumina adapters were added by a secondary multiplex PCR, and libraries between 200 and 400 bp were gel-purified. Internal 6-nucleotide barcodes were carried by the libraries and were used for demultiplexing. Libraries were sequenced on an Illumina MiSeq with 2x220 or 2x250 nucleotide paired-end reads. On the authors' methods: FLASH 1.2.11 was used to merge paired reads, and BWA-MEM then aligned the reads to the GRCh37 human genome before TRA and TRB reads were extracted. V and J assignment used an IMGT-derived reference of cassette sequences and CDR3 motifs that included pseudogenes. Reads were translated in three frames, and productive CDR3s were defined as those with a C...FGXG motif and no stop codons. Unique combinations of V-J cassette pair and CDR3 amino acid sequence were defined as clonotypes. Filtering of reads was based on Hamming distance, with the threshold set by the sequence error rate of each sample in mapped regions. TCRdb ran its own pipeline on the public reads, namely fastp trimming at Q25 and MiXCR clone calling, and kept in-frame beta chains. Every distinct CDR3 protein forms one entry, paired with its most common genes and DNA. The V and J calls and clone size come from TCRdb's table, not from the authors' own analysis. Within this sample are roughly 350,000 distinct CDR3 sequences, with roughly two fifths of them counted one time only. The ten largest clones capture approximately 12% of the sample.

A distance of 15 bases separates the germline ends of V and J, which lose 4 bases and 5 bases respectively. Looking up the germline V gene yields CDR1 MNHGY and CDR2 SVAAGI. With termini counted, the CDR3 has 15 amino acids. The CDR3 DNA has 45 bases and is translated from base 1. Surgical brain or tumor specimens were cryofrozen in liquid nitrogen immediately after resection, and peripheral blood cells were collected concurrently. Remarks on this clonotype: What this receptor recognizes is not known. This clone may be a read error of a much larger clone one base away. The CDR3 ends on some other residue instead of the conserved phenylalanine or tryptophan, so this is likely a read error.

The sequence was collected from a human donor with low-grade glioma or glioblastoma, undergoing nonglioma brain surgery, or in good health (not recorded which). Recombination linked TRBV6-9 to TRBJ2-1; the D gene assignment is ambiguous. Specimen: glioma tissue, nonneoplastic brain tissue, or PBMCs (not recorded which). The base sequence is TGTGCCAGCAGTTCGCACACGGACCCCAACAATGAGCAGTTCTCC. Translated, this gives CASSSHTDPNNEQFS.